This TCR beta chain was captured by sequencing in a study of T cells after posttransplantation cyclophosphamide (TCRdb year 2016). Study-wide context: T cell repertoire reconstitution was tracked by TRB sequencing after myeloablative bone marrow transplantation in which posttransplantation cyclophosphamide was used as GVHD prophylaxis. Samples from 35 PTCy-treated patients and over 15 related bone marrow donors of those patients were subjected to antigen receptor sequencing. Blood from all 35 or so PTCy patients with 1-year posttransplant specimens was subjected to TRB sequencing. In 3 patients, up to about 3 additional blood samples taken between 2 and 5.2 years after transplant also underwent TRB sequencing, as did pretransplant blood from a handful of patients. Because TRA and TRB clonality were tightly correlated in several samples, subsequent TCR analyses were focused on TRB only. Public TRB sequences were checked against a database of over 3,000 sequences associated with responses to pathogens, tumor antigens, self-antigens and alloantigens. Overall study outcomes, separate from this receptor: Donor-recipient similarity was low at 1-2 months but rose over the first year, and later blood repertoires were often dominated by donor CD8+ memory clones. Across approximately 45 patients, recipient CMV seropositivity and CMV reactivation were highly associated with TRB clonality; PTCy diversity was similar to CNI/methotrexate controls. The TRB repertoires of T cells infiltrating skin or the GI tract showed only limited overlap with the TRB repertoires found in blood.

This clone was seen ten or more times. Its antigen remains unidentified. No per-base quality is available; no much larger clone lies one base away. Related bone marrow donors provided peripheral blood samples on the day of marrow donation. Peripheral blood and bone marrow mononuclear cells were isolated by Ficoll-Hypaque density centrifugation and were cryopreserved. V trim: 4 bases; J trim: 9 bases; unmatched bases: 9. The CDR3 sequence holds 15 residues, the cysteine and phenylalanine included. Just the 45-base CDR3 DNA is kept, in frame starting at base 1. CDR1 and CDR2 are read off the germline V gene as SGHTA and FQGNSA. Genomic DNA was the input for TRB sequencing, which was run either with the immunoSEQ assay at survey resolution or with the hsTCRB kit. The authors' analysis ran thus. The immunoSEQ software handled the initial read processing, while the LymphoSeq R package was used for the repertoire analyses. Clonality was calculated as 1 minus normalized Shannon entropy, and the Gini coefficient was also calculated for each TRB dataset. Phenotypes of unsorted samples were inferred by mapping TRB sequences from sorted subsets of the recipient or donor onto unsorted samples of the same recipient. TCRdb obtained this table from immuneACCESS and retained in-frame rearrangements with V and J assigned. These tables miss some clones; where compared with another copy, unresolved V genes account for less than half of the shortfall, and the remainder is unexplained. D and trimming were read from the DNA, whereas the V and J calls and clone size are those reported in that table. The data for this sample show approximately 31,000 clones, each detected more than once. The biggest ten clones account for approximately 4.3% of the sample.

The sequence is built from TRBV7-2 and TRBJ2-1; the central 10 bases match TRBD2. This TCR came from a woman in her twenties or thirties in good health and a related stem cell transplant donor. The specimen sequenced was PBMCs. The CDR3 amino acid sequence is: CASSSSGGRAREQFF. DNA sequence: TGTGCCAGCAGCTCTAGCGGGGGACGCGCCCGTGAGCAGTTCTTC. Beyond the CDR3, the reference TRBV7-2 and TRBJ2-1 genes provide the residues; the full variable domain reads: GAGVSQSPSNKVTEKGKDVELRCDPISGHTALYWYRQSLGQGLEFLIYFQGNSAPDKSGLPSDRFSAERTGGSVSTLTIQRTQQEDSAVYLCASSSSGGRAREQFFGPGTRLTVL.